Listed here is a single TCR beta chain. Trimming cost V 3 bases and J 1 base, with 9 bases left between them. Per the germline V gene, CDR1 is SEHNR and CDR2 is FQNEAQ (reference sequence). The CDR3 runs 14 residues. Profiling relied on immunoSEQ multiplex PCR, and the TCRdb table lists in-frame clones only, not all of them. The data contain roughly 60,000 clones, roughly 85% of them singletons. This specimen belongs to a study of blood T cell repertoires in COVID-19. The sample taken for sequencing was peripheral blood. This receptor was taken from a human donor in a cohort sampled during active or convalescent COVID-19. The rearrangement uses TRBV7-9 and TRBJ2-5; a weak D match, TRBD2 (6 bases). Here the CDR3 reads CASSFGGLQETQYF. CDR3 DNA: TGTGCCAGCAGCTTTGGAGGGCTCCAAGAGACCCAGTACTTC.